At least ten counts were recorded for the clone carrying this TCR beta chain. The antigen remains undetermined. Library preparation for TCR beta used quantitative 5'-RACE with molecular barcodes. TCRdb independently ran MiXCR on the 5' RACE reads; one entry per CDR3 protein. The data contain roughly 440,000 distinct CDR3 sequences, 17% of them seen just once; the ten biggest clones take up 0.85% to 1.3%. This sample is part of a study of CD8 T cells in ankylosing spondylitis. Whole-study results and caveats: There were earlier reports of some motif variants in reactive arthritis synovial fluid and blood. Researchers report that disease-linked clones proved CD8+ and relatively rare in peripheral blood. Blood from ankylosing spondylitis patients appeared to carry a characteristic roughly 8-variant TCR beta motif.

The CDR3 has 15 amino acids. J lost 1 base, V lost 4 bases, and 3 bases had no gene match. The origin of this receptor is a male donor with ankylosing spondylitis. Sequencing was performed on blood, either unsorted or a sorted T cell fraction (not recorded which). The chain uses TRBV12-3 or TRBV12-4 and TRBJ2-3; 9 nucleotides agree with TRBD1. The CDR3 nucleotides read TGTGCCAGCAGTTCCCGGACAGGGGGCACAGATACGCAGTATTTT. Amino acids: CASSSRTGGTDTQYF.